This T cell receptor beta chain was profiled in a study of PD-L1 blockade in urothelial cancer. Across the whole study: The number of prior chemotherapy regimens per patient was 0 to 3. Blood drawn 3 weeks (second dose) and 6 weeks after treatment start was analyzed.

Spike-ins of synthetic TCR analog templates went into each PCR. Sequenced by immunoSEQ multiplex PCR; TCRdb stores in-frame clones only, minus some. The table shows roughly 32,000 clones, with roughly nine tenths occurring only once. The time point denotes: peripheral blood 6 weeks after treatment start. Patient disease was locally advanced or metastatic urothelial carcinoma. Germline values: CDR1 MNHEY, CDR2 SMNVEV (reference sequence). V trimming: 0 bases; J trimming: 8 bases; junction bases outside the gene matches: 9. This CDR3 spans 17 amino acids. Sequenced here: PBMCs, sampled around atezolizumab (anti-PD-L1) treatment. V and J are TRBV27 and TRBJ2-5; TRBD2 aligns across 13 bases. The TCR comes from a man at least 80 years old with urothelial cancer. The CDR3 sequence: CASSLSPTSGRKLTQYF. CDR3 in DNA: TGTGCCAGCAGTTTATCGCCGACTAGCGGGAGGAAGTTAACCCAGTACTTC.